The subject of this entry is one T cell receptor (beta chain). This CDR3 region has 14 residues. Germline trimming cut 1 base from V and 6 bases from J; bases unmatched to any gene: 2. In germline, CDR1 is GTSNPN, CDR2 SVGIG (reference sequence). This sample is drawn from a study of blood T cell repertoires in COVID-19. Study at large: There were acute and convalescent COVID-19 samples, and they came from the United States, Italy and Spain.

In the original workflow: How many nucleated cells were present was estimated from reference gene primer amplification. Measured with immunoSEQ multiplex PCR; TCRdb has only the in-frame clones, and not every one. That table furnishes V, J and clone size, whereas the DNA furnished D and trimming. Among more than 400,000 clones listed, 87% were seen once. Sequencing input: PBMCs or T cells enriched from blood (not recorded which). The V call is TRBV30, the J call TRBJ1-5; 11 bases line up with TRBD1. The TCR comes from a woman aged 18 to 35 who had recovered from COVID-19. The DNA for the CDR3 is TGTGCCTGGAGTGAGGGACAGGGGGGTCAGCCCCAGCATTTT. Translation: CAWSEGQGGQPQHF.